The 10 T cell receptor beta chains below come from one sample, sequenced in a study of T cell responses to AZD1222 COVID-19 vaccine. Clones were sequenced by immunoSEQ multiplex PCR, and TCRdb holds only the in-frame ones, with some missing. The table has approximately 120,000 clones, roughly 88% seen once. Specimen: peripheral blood, collected 28 days after the second AZD1222 dose. Receptors originate from an adult who received the AZD1222 COVID-19 vaccine.

CDR3: CASSQDGGDSPLHF. As DNA, the CDR3 is TGTGCCAGCAGCCAAGATGGGGGGGATTCACCCCTCCACTTT. The chain couples TRBV3-1 (or the pseudogene TRBV3-2) to TRBJ1-6, with a tentative D call TRBD1 (5 bases). This CDR3 comprises 14 residues. Germline V gene data show CDR1 as LGHDT and CDR2 as YNNKEL (reference sequence). V was pared by 0 bases and J by 8 bases, with 8 bases between.

The chain joins TRBV6-5 to TRBJ2-5, with D unresolved. V lost 7 bases and J lost 1, with 13 bases in between. There are 14 residues in the CDR3. Germline assignment: CDR1 MNHEY and CDR2 SVGAGI. CDR3 in amino acids: CASKLSRIQETQYF. The CDR3 DNA is TGTGCCAGCAAACTCTCGCGGATCCAAGAGACCCAGTACTTC.

The chain combines TRBV6-6 with TRBJ2-6; TRBD1 agrees at 9 bases. The V segment lost 5 bases and the J segment 0 bases; nucleotides outside the gene matches: 8. CDR3 length equals 18 residues. Germline V lookup: CDR1 MNHNY, CDR2 SVGAGI (reference sequence). The CDR3 DNA reads TGTGCCAGCAGTCCTCTACAGGGGGCTACCTCTGGGGCCAACGTCCTGACTTTC. The encoded protein is CASSPLQGATSGANVLTF.

V is TRBV29-1 and J is TRBJ2-5; D gene ambiguous. This CDR3 region has 14 residues. Trimming removed 5 bases at V and 4 bases at J, with 17 bases between. The germline CDR1 and CDR2 sequences are SQVTM and ANQGSEA. CDR3: CSVPSTSPRETQYF. The CDR3 DNA follows: TGCAGCGTTCCCTCAACGTCTCCGAGAGAGACCCAGTACTTC.

The V gene is TRBV11-2, the J gene TRBJ1-2, with no clear D. The CDR3 has 12 amino acids. Germline V gene lookup returns CDR1 SGHAT and CDR2 FQNNGV. The germline V and J ends were trimmed by 1 base and 9 bases, with 9 bases remaining between them. CDR3 sequence: CASSLVGLRYTF. DNA of the CDR3: TGTGCCAGCAGCTTAGTCGGGCTACGCTACACCTTC.

The genes are TRBV7-9 and TRBJ1-6; D is unresolved. V lost 10 bases and J 9 bases, leaving 16 bases between the germline ends. Germline CDR1 SEHNR, CDR2 FQNEAQ (reference sequence). The CDR3 spans 13 residues. In nucleotides, the CDR3 is TGTGCCACCCAAGACCGGGAGGCTTCACCCCTCCACTTT. The encoded protein is CATQDREASPLHF.

The V and J genes are TRBV5-1 and TRBJ1-4; 9 bases are a match to TRBD1. The CDR3 covers 14 residues. The germline gives CDR1 SGHRS, CDR2 YFSETQ. V gave up 5 bases and J gave up 8 bases; unmatched junction bases: 7. The CDR3 protein is CASRTDRGFEKLFF. As DNA, the CDR3 is TGCGCCAGCAGAACGGACAGGGGTTTCGAAAAACTGTTTTTT.

V usage is TRBV11-2 and J usage is TRBJ1-4; tentative D call: TRBD1 (5 bases). The CDR3 is 14 amino acids. Germline CDR1 SGHAT, CDR2 FQNNGV. With 5 bases removed from V and 1 base from J, the gap between germline ends came to 8 bases. CDR3 bases: TGTGCCAGCAGCGCAGGGATAACTAATGAAAAACTGTTTTTT. Its protein product is CASSAGITNEKLFF. Based on the CDR3 plus reference TRBV11-2 and TRBJ1-4, the full variable domain is EAGVAQSPRYKIIEKRQSVAFWCNPISGHATLYWYQQILGQGPKLLIQFQNNGVVDDSQLPKDRFSAERLKGVDSTLKIQPAKLEDSAVYLCASSAGITNEKLFFGSGTQLSVL.

This chain joins TRBV9 and TRBJ2-3, with 12 bases that match TRBD2. Germline trimming cut 4 bases from V and 6 bases from J; bases unmatched to any gene: 9. This CDR3 region has 16 residues. Germline CDR1 is SGDLS and CDR2 is YYNGEE. DNA for the CDR3: TGTGCCAGCAGCTCCCGACTAGCGGGGGAGGAGGATACGCAGTATTTT. This encodes CASSSRLAGEEDTQYF. The variable domain in full, with the rest retrieved from reference TRBV9 and TRBJ2-3, is DSGVTQTPKHLITATGQRVTLRCSPRSGDLSVYWYQQSLDQGLQFLIQYYNGEERAKGNILERFSAQQFPDLHSELNLSSLELGDSALYFCASSSRLAGEEDTQYFGPGTRLTVL.

This sequence joins TRBV7-9 and TRBJ2-5, with D unclear. V lost 5 bases, J lost 7 bases, and 20 bases lay in between. This CDR3 is 15 amino acids long. Germline V gene data show CDR1 as SEHNR and CDR2 as FQNEAQ (reference sequence). The CDR3 is CASSASVGSQVTQYF. In DNA form, the CDR3 reads TGTGCCAGCAGCGCCTCCGTAGGGTCCCAGGTGACCCAGTACTTC.